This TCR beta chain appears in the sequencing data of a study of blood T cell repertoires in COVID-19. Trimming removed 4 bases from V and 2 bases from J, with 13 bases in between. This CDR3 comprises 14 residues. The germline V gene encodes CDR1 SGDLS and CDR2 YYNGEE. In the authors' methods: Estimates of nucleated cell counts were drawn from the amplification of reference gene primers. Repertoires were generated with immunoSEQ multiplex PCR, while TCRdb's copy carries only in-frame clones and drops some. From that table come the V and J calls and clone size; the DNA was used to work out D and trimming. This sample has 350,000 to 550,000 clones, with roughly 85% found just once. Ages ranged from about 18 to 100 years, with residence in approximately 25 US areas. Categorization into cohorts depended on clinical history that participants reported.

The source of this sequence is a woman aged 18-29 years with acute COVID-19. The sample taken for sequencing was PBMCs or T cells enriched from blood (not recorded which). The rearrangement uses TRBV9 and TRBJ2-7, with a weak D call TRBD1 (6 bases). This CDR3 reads CASSSPGHPYEQYF. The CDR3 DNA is TGTGCCAGCAGCTCACCGGGACACCCCTACGAGCAGTACTTC.